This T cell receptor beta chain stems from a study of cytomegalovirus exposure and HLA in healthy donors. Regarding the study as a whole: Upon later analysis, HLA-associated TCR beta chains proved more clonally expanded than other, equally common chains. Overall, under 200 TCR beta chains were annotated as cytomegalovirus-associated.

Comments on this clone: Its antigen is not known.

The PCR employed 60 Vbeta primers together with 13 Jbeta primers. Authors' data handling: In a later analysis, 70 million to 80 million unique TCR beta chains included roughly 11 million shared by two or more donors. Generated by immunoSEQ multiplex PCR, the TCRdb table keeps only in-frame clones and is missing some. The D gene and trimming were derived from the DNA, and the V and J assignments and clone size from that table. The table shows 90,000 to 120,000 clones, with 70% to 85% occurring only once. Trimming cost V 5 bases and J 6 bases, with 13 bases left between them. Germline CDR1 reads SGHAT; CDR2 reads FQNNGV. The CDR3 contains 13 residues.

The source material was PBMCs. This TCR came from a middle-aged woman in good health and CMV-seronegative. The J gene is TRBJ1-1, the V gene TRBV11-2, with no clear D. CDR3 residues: CASSELPEAEAFF. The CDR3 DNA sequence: TGTGCCAGCAGCGAACTACCGGAGGCTGAAGCTTTCTTT.